The 26 T cell receptor beta chains listed next were all sequenced from one sample in a study of shared clonotypes between healthy human individuals. Profiled with immunoSEQ multiplex PCR; TCRdb holds only in-frame clones, not every one. The table records 2 million to 3 million clones, over 85% of them present only once. Input material: naive CD4+ T cells from PBMCs. Subset noted: CD45RA+ positively selected. The receptor set was obtained from a man between 18 and 35 years old in good health. Some clones in this sample may be carry-over from other donors' samples.

The genes are TRBV7-2 and TRBJ1-2; D unresolved. This CDR3 has 15 residues. CDR1 and CDR2 (germline): SGHTA, FQGNSA. V lost 1 base to trimming and J lost 4 bases, with 13 bases between them. The CDR3 reads CASSLDRTNLYGYTF. The CDR3 nucleotides are TGTGCCAGCAGCTTAGACCGAACTAACCTCTATGGCTACACCTTC.

This clone was seen a single time. This chain joins TRBV5-1 and TRBJ1-1, with D unclear. From germline, CDR1 is SGHRS and CDR2 YFSETQ. This CDR3 region has 15 residues. Trimming stripped 2 bases from V and 2 bases from J, with 13 bases between. In DNA form, the CDR3 reads TGCGCCAGCAGCTTACAGAGTTTCGGCAACACTGAAGCTTTCTTT. The encoded protein is CASSLQSFGNTEAFF.

J is TRBJ2-5 and V is TRBV29-1, with D unresolved. Germline V gene lookup returns CDR1 SQVTM and CDR2 ANQGSEA. Trimming stripped 3 bases from V and 5 bases from J, with 10 bases between. The CDR3 spans 12 residues. CDR3 region: CSVESFGETQYF. DNA for the CDR3: TGCAGCGTTGAGAGCTTCGGGGAGACCCAGTACTTC.

The chain has TRBV9 and TRBJ2-6, with D possibly matching TRBD2 (5 bases). The CDR3 runs to 17 residues. V lost 4 bases to trimming and J lost 7 bases, with 21 bases between them. Germline V CDR1 and CDR2: SGDLS, YYNGEE. CDR3 nucleotide sequence: TGTGCCAGCAGCTTAGGCGGAGGCCTTTACGTTGCCAACGTCCTGACTTTC. This encodes CASSLGGGLYVANVLTF.

The chain links TRBV28 to TRBJ2-3; D may correspond to TRBD1 or TRBD2 (7 bases each). Looked up from germline, CDR1 is MDHEN and CDR2 is SYDVKM. V lost 10 bases, J lost 8 bases, and 13 bases lay in between. The CDR3 covers 11 residues. CDR3 residues: CATTGEGTQYF. CDR3 nucleotide sequence: TGTGCCACAACAGGGGAGGGTACGCAGTATTTT.

The V gene is TRBV30, the J gene TRBJ2-6; D call uncertain. CDR3 length equals 13 residues. The V end was cut by 0 bases, the J end by 4 bases, with 4 bases between. Germline CDR1 and CDR2: GTSNPN and SVGIG (reference sequence). CDR3 amino acids: CAWSVTGANVLTF. DNA of the CDR3: TGTGCCTGGAGTGTTACAGGGGCCAACGTCCTGACTTTC.

This chain joins TRBV7-8 and TRBJ2-7; tentative D call: TRBD1 (6 bases). In germline, CDR1 is SGHVS, CDR2 FQNEAQ. V shed 5 bases and J shed 0 bases, with 20 bases lying between them. This CDR3 spans 17 amino acids. The DNA for the CDR3 is TGTGCCAGCAGCCCGCCCCCACAGGGTCCATCCTCCTACGAGCAGTACTTC. It codes for CASSPPPQGPSSYEQYF.

V and J are TRBV7-2 and TRBJ2-3; 14 bases match TRBD2. In germline, CDR1 is SGHTA, CDR2 FQGNSA. With 5 bases clipped from V and 4 bases from J, the junction kept 5 bases outside the gene matches. The CDR3 is 16 residues long. For the CDR3, the DNA is TGTGCCAGCAGCCCCCGGACTAGCGGGAGGTCAGATACGCAGTATTTT. Protein product: CASSPRTSGRSDTQYF.

J is TRBJ2-2 and V is TRBV6-4; possible D gene TRBD2, 6 bases. V lost 7 bases and J lost 1, with 10 bases in between. The CDR3 runs to 14 residues. The V gene's germline CDR1 is MRHNA and CDR2 SNTAGT. CDR3 region: CASNLSGNTGELFF. Here the CDR3 DNA reads TGTGCCAGCAACCTTAGCGGGAACACCGGGGAGCTGTTTTTT.

The chain carries TRBV7-8 and TRBJ2-7, with a possible D match to TRBD2 (6 bases). Trimming removed 5 bases from V and 6 bases from J, with 20 bases in between. The CDR3 runs 15 residues. Looked up from germline, CDR1 is SGHVS and CDR2 is FQNEAQ. The CDR3 loop reads CASSHSRTTSVEQYF. In nucleotides, the CDR3 is TGTGCCAGCAGCCACTCCCGGACTACCAGCGTCGAGCAGTACTTC.

This chain uses TRBV11-2 with TRBJ2-5; D is unclear. The V and J ends lost 5 bases and 2 bases respectively, with 12 bases between them. The CDR3 extends over 14 amino acids. Germline CDR1 reads SGHAT; CDR2 reads FQNNGV. The CDR3 is CASSRTREQETQYF. The DNA for the CDR3 is TGTGCCAGCAGCCGAACAAGGGAACAAGAGACCCAGTACTTC.

This chain links TRBV6-5 with TRBJ2-2, with D possibly matching TRBD2 (5 bases). Trimming stripped 5 bases from V and 5 bases from J, with 12 bases between. Germline V gene sequence: CDR1 MNHEY, CDR2 SVGAGI. The CDR3 runs to 14 residues. Here the CDR3 DNA reads TGTGCCAGCAGTAGGGCCGAGGGTACCGGGGAGCTGTTTTTT. As protein: CASSRAEGTGELFF.

CDR3 sequence reads: CASSLFVNGGSWDEQYF. The CDR3 coding sequence is TGCGCCAGCAGCTTGTTCGTGAATGGAGGGTCCTGGGACGAGCAGTACTTC. V usage is TRBV5-1 and J usage is TRBJ2-7; D might be TRBD2 (6 bases). CDR3 length equals 17 residues. Looked up from germline, CDR1 is SGHRS and CDR2 is YFSETQ. The V and J ends lost 1 base and 5 bases respectively, with 22 bases between them.

The chain has TRBV7-9 and TRBJ2-7, with TRBD2 matching over 10 bases. The germline gives CDR1 SEHNR, CDR2 FQNEAQ (reference sequence). The junction had 4 bases not matched to a gene; V was cut back by 2 bases and J by 6 bases. The CDR3 loop spans 14 amino acids. This CDR3 reads CASSLLAGAPEQYF. For the CDR3, the DNA is TGTGCCAGCAGCTTACTAGCGGGAGCCCCCGAGCAGTACTTC.

J is TRBJ1-4 and V is TRBV5-1; no clear D gene. The CDR3 totals 16 residues. V dropped 0 bases and J dropped 5 bases, with 14 bases sitting between them. Germline-derived CDR1 and CDR2 are SGHRS and YFSETQ. The DNA for the CDR3 is TGCGCCAGCAGCTTGGAATTAGACCTAAACAATGAAAAACTGTTTTTT. Its translation: CASSLELDLNNEKLFF.

Regarding this clone: The same CDR3 also results from other DNA sequences found in this sample. The V and J genes are TRBV2 and TRBJ1-5, with D tentatively TRBD1 (6 bases). Germline V lookup: CDR1 SNHLY, CDR2 FYNNEI. Trimming removed 3 bases at V and 4 bases at J, with 13 bases between. The CDR3 contains 15 residues. This chain's CDR3 is CASSDQGLGNQPQHF. CDR3 nucleotide sequence: TGTGCCAGCAGTGATCAGGGGCTCGGAAATCAGCCCCAGCATTTT.

The rearrangement links TRBV7-2 to TRBJ2-5; D is undetermined. This CDR3 contains 11 residues. Looked up from germline, CDR1 is SGHTA and CDR2 is FQGNSA. V dropped 6 bases and J dropped 2 bases, with 4 bases sitting between them. In DNA form, the CDR3 reads TGTGCCAGCAGGATTCAAGAGACCCAGTACTTC. Its translation: CASRIQETQYF.

The rearrangement joins TRBV4-2 to TRBJ2-5; 7 positions agree with TRBD2. CDR1 LGHNA and CDR2 YNFKEQ come from the germline V gene. This CDR3 has 15 residues. After removal of 4 bases from V and 5 bases from J, the junction contained 10 bases not matched to a gene. As DNA, the CDR3 is TGTGCCAGCAGCCGCCGGACTAGAGATCCCGAGACCCAGTACTTC. This translates into CASSRRTRDPETQYF.

The chain recombines TRBV29-1 with TRBJ2-4; 12 nucleotides match TRBD2. J was trimmed by 7 bases and V by 3 bases; bases with no gene match: 7. CDR1 and CDR2 from the germline V gene are SQVTM and ANQGSEA. The CDR3 totals 15 residues. CDR3 sequence (DNA): TGCAGCGTTGAGAAAACTAGCGGGAGGACGAACATTCAGTACTTC. It translates to CSVEKTSGRTNIQYF. Full variable domain (rest looked up from reference TRBV29-1 and TRBJ2-4): SAVISQKPSRDICQRGTSLTIQCQVDSQVTMMFWYRQQPGQSLTLIATANQGSEATYESGFVIDKFPISRPNLTFSTLTVSNMSPEDSSIYLCSVEKTSGRTNIQYFGAGTRLSVL.

The rearrangement joins TRBV18 to TRBJ2-7; tentatively, D is TRBD1 (6 bases). The CDR3 spans 15 residues. The germline gives CDR1 KGHSH, CDR2 LQKENI. V shed 2 bases and J shed 7 bases, with 18 bases lying between them. The CDR3 coding sequence is TGTGCCAGCTCACCAGGTATGTCAGGGGTGGAGGAGCAGTACTTC. It codes for CASSPGMSGVEEQYF.

This clone was detected only once. The rearrangement links TRBV5-4 to TRBJ1-4; D is perhaps TRBD1 (5 bases). Germline V gives CDR1 SGHNT, CDR2 YYREEE (reference sequence). The ends were cut back, 4 bases at V and 7 bases at J, with 17 bases in the middle. The CDR3 loop spans 15 amino acids. In nucleotides, the CDR3 is TGTGCCAGCAGCCAGAGTGTCCAGGGTAGTGAAAAACTGTTTTTT. It yields the protein CASSQSVQGSEKLFF.

The V call is TRBV4-2, the J call TRBJ2-1, with TRBD2 matching 7 bases. Germline values: CDR1 LGHNA, CDR2 YNFKEQ. Trimming cost V 5 bases and J 9 bases; bases outside gene matches: 16. This CDR3 is built from 16 residues. The CDR3 protein is CASSAKTSRALGEQFF. Here the CDR3 DNA reads TGTGCCAGCAGCGCCAAGACTAGCAGGGCCTTGGGTGAGCAGTTCTTC.

The chain carries TRBV6-4 and TRBJ2-1, with 8 positions matching TRBD2. The V and J ends lost 2 bases and 1 base, in that order; junction bases with no gene match: 7. CDR1 and CDR2 from the germline V gene are MRHNA and SNTAGT. CDR3 length: 17 amino acids. In nucleotides, the CDR3 is TGTGCCAGCAGTGACCGGCCAAGCGGGAGATCCTACAATGAGCAGTTCTTC. This sequence encodes CASSDRPSGRSYNEQFF.

The J gene is TRBJ2-3, the V gene TRBV6-5; D is ambiguous. Looked up from germline, CDR1 is MNHEY and CDR2 is SVGAGI. CDR3 size: 16 residues. Between the trimmed V and J ends, which lost 0 bases and 0 bases, there was a span of 10 bases. Here the CDR3 reads CASSYSNTYSTDTQYF. In DNA form, the CDR3 reads TGTGCCAGCAGTTACTCGAACACGTATAGCACAGATACGCAGTATTTT.

The table lists this clone with a count of one. The CDR3: CASTPGQERGGNQPQHF. CDR3 DNA: TGTGCCAGTACTCCGGGACAGGAGCGAGGGGGTAATCAGCCCCAGCATTTT. The chain is built from TRBV19 and TRBJ1-5; TRBD1 matches 8 bases. The CDR3 sequence is 17 residues long. The V segment lost 7 bases and the J segment 4 bases; nucleotides outside the gene matches: 15. Germline CDR1 reads LNHDA; CDR2 reads SQIVND (reference sequence).

Details on this clone: Distinct nucleotide sequences in the sample also encode this CDR3. V gene TRBV6-5 combines with J gene TRBJ2-7; 8 nucleotides agree with TRBD1. V dropped 0 bases and J dropped 3; count of bases not matched to a gene: 1. From germline, CDR1 is MNHEY and CDR2 SVGAGI. CDR3 size: 14 residues. The CDR3 bases are TGTGCCAGCAGTTACTCCGGACAGGGCTACGAGCAGTACTTC. Translation gives CASSYSGQGYEQYF.